What follows describes a single T cell receptor (beta chain). The source of the sample is a study of control samples from healthy donors and cancer patients. CDR3 length equals 16 residues. Germline loops: CDR1 SGHNT, CDR2 YENEEA. J was trimmed by 8 bases and V by 1 base; bases with no gene match: 10. The repertoire was sequenced with immunoSEQ multiplex PCR; TCRdb's copy has only in-frame clones and lacks some. The sample lists about 270,000 clones; roughly 82% were seen once. The chain carries TRBV11-3 and TRBJ2-1; 8 nucleotides agree with TRBD2. The sample consisted of PBMCs. The TCR comes from a woman aged 60-70 years with lung cancer. CDR3 residues: CASSLGLSGGSDEQFF. The CDR3 bases are TGTGCCAGCAGCTTAGGGCTAAGCGGGGGTAGTGATGAGCAGTTCTTC.